This T cell receptor beta chain derives from a study of blood T cell repertoires in COVID-19. Whole-study context: Sample material is recorded as cDNA or gDNA derived from T cells, B-cell-depleted T cells, or PBMCs.

The CDR3 has 14 amino acids. Trimming took 5 bases from V and 8 from J; bases not matched to a gene: 11. Germline V gene sequence: CDR1 GTSNPN, CDR2 SVGIG (reference sequence). In the original analysis: For nucleated cells, counts were estimated from reference gene primer amplification. TCRdb's copy holds only in-frame clones and misses some; the assay was immunoSEQ multiplex PCR. The D gene and trimming were derived from the DNA, and the V and J assignments and clone size from that table. The sample consists of under 45,000 clones, more than 75% of them appearing once. What was sequenced was peripheral blood. This TCR came from a man aged 80 or over with active COVID-19. The rearrangement joins TRBV30 to TRBJ2-1; 8 bases agree with TRBD2. In DNA, the CDR3 is TGTGCCTGGGACGGGACTAGTAATTTCCATGAGCAGTTCTTC. Translating gives CAWDGTSNFHEQFF.